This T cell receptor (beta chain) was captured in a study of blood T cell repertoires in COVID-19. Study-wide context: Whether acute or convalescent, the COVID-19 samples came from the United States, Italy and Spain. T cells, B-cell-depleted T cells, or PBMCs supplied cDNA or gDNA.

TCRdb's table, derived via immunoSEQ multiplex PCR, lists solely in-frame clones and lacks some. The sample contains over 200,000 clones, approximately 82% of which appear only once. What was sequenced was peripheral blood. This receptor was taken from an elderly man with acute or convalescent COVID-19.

The CDR3 sequence: CASSPQGANVLTF. CDR3 DNA sequence: TGTGCCAGCAGCCCCCAAGGGGCCAACGTCCTGACTTTC. V is TRBV6-5 and J is TRBJ2-6; the D is unclear. V was cut by 6 bases and J by 4 bases, with 7 bases left in between. Germline CDR1 and CDR2: MNHEY and SVGAGI. CDR3 length: 13 amino acids.